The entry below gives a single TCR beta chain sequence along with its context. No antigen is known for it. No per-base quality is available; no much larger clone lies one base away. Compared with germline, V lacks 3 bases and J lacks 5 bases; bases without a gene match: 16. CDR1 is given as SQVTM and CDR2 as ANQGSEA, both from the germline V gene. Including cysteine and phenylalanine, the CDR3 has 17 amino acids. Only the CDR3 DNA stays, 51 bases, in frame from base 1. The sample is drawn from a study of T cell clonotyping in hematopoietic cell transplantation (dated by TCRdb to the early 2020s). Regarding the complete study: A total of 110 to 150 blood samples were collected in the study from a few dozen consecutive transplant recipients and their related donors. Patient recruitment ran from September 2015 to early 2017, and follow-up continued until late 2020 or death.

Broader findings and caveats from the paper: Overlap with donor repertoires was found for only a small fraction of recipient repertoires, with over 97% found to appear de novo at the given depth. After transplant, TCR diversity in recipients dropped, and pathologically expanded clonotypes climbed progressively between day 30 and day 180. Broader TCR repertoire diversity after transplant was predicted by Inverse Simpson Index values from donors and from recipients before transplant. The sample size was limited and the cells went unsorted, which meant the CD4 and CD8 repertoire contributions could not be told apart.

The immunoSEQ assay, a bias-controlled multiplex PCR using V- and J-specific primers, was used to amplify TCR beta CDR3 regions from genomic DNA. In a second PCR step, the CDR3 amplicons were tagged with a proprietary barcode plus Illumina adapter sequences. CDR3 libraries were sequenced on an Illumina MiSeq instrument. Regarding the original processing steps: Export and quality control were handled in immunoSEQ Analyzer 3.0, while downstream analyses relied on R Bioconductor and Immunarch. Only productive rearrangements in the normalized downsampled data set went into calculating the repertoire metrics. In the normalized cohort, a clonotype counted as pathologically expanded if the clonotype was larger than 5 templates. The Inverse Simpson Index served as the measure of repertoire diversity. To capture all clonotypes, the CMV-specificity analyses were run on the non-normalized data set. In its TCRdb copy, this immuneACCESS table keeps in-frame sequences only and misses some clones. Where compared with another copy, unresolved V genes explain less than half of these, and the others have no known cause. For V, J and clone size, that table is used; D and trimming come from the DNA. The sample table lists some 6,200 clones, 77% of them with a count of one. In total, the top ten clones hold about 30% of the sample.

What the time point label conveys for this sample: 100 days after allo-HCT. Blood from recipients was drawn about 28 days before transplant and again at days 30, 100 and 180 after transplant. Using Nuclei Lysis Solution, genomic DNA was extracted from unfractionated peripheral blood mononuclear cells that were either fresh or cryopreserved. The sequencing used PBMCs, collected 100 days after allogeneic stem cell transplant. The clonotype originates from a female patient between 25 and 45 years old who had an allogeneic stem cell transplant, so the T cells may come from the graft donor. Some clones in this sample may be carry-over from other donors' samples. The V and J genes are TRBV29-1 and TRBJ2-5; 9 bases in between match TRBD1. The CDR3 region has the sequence CSVDIWGSTGGRETQYF. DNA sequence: TGCAGCGTTGATATATGGGGGAGCACAGGGGGCCGGGAGACCCAGTACTTC.